This T cell receptor beta chain was sequenced for a study of T cell responses to AZD1222 COVID-19 vaccine. This CDR3 is built from 12 residues. V was cut by 2 bases and J by 1 base, with 2 bases left in between. CDR1 SNHLY and CDR2 FYNNEI come from the germline V gene. Generated by immunoSEQ multiplex PCR, the TCRdb table keeps only in-frame clones and is missing some. Among about 150,000 clones listed, about 92% were seen once. The chain carries TRBV2 and TRBJ1-2; D gene unclear. The clonotype was recovered from an adult in good health. Sample: peripheral blood, taken on day 0 of AZD1222 vaccination. The CDR3 spells CASSEYNYGYTF. CDR3 bases: TGTGCCAGCAGTGAATATAACTATGGCTACACCTTC.